This T cell receptor (beta chain) was sequenced in a study of T cells after yellow fever vaccination. Overall study: In the case of low-cell-number fractions, SMART-Seq v4 Ultra Low Input was used for preparation.

Study-level results: Clones from primary vaccination mostly reappeared after the booster (about 97% CD4, approximately 91% CD8).

In TCRdb, the 5' RACE reads were re-called with MiXCR into one record per CDR3 protein. The sample yields some 500,000 distinct CDR3 sequences, about 14% seen once. This clonotype was detected many times. Its specificity is not known. The sequence derives from a young man who received the YFV17D yellow fever vaccine. This sample comprised PBMCs, obtained on the day of the yellow fever booster vaccination.

The CDR3 region is CASSPALGAKFF. The CDR3 bases are TGTGCCAGCAGCCCTGCGCTGGGGGCGAAGTTCTTC. The chain has TRBV12-3 or TRBV12-4 and TRBJ2-1; D is perhaps TRBD1 (6 bases). Trimming shortened V by 6 bases and J by 14 bases, and 17 bases separated the two germline ends. This CDR3 has 12 amino acids.